Listed below are T cell receptor beta chains from one sample, sequenced in a study of blood T cells in healthy people across ages. One entry per CDR3 protein results from TCRdb running MiXCR on the 5' RACE reads. Among 700,000 to 950,000 distinct CDR3 sequences listed, around 46% were seen once. Source material: blood. Receptors were obtained from a woman aged 55 to 70 in good health. The CDR3 runs from the conserved cysteine through the conserved F or W. A D gene is named only where the DNA matches it firmly. Clone size is shown for a subset of rows, as once, few, many or a class of expanded clone.

abundance: .; j_gene: TRBJ1-1; v_gene: TRBV20-1; d_gene: .; CDR3nt: TGCAGTACCCCCGAAGGGGGTTGGGGCACTGAAGCTTTCTTT; CDR3aa: CSTPEGGWGTEAFF
abundance: .; j_gene: TRBJ2-1; v_gene: TRBV5-4; d_gene: TRBD1; CDR3nt: TGTGCCAGCAGCTTCCAGGGGGCGAAGAATGAGCAGTTCTTC; CDR3aa: CASSFQGAKNEQFF
abundance: .; j_gene: TRBJ2-1; v_gene: TRBV7-9; d_gene: .; CDR3nt: TGTGCCAAAACGCCAGGGGTTAAATACAATGAGCAGTTCTTC; CDR3aa: CAKTPGVKYNEQFF
abundance: .; j_gene: TRBJ2-1; v_gene: TRBV14; d_gene: TRBD2; CDR3nt: TGTGCCAGCAGCCAAGGAACTAGCGCGAACAATGAGCAGTTCTTC; CDR3aa: CASSQGTSANNEQFF
abundance: many; j_gene: TRBJ2-3; v_gene: TRBV7-2; d_gene: .; CDR3nt: TGTGCCAGCAGCGCGGACTACCTCAGCACAGATACGCAGTATTTT; CDR3aa: CASSADYLSTDTQYF
abundance: few; j_gene: TRBJ2-7; v_gene: TRBV4-3; d_gene: .; CDR3nt: TGCGCCAGCAGCCTCACGAAGATCTCCGAGCAGTACTTC; CDR3aa: CASSLTKISEQYF
abundance: once; j_gene: TRBJ2-1; v_gene: TRBV21-1; d_gene: .; CDR3nt: TGTGCCAGCAACAAAGAGGAAGGGGGTTGCAATGAGCAGTTCTTC; CDR3aa: CASNKEEGGCNEQFF
abundance: few; j_gene: TRBJ2-1; v_gene: TRBV12-3/TRBV12-4; d_gene: TRBD2; CDR3nt: TGTGCCAGCAGTTTAGCCGGGACTAGTTTCGGTGAGCAGTTCTTC; CDR3aa: CASSLAGTSFGEQFF
abundance: .; j_gene: TRBJ2-1; v_gene: TRBV12-3/TRBV12-4; d_gene: TRBD1; CDR3nt: TGTGCCAGCAGACAGGACAGGGATGTCTACAATGAGCAGTTCTTC; CDR3aa: CASRQDRDVYNEQFF
abundance: few; j_gene: TRBJ2-1; v_gene: TRBV12-3/TRBV12-4; d_gene: .; CDR3nt: TGTGCCAGCAGTTTGGACTCCGACAATGAGCAGTTCTTC; CDR3aa: CASSLDSDNEQFF
abundance: few; j_gene: TRBJ2-1; v_gene: TRBV27; d_gene: .; CDR3nt: TGTGCCAGCAGTCCGCAATACACAAGCTCCTACAATGAGCAGTTCTTC; CDR3aa: CASSPQYTSSYNEQFF
abundance: few; j_gene: TRBJ1-2; v_gene: TRBV7-2; d_gene: .; CDR3nt: TGTGCCAGCAGCTTAGGGGCCATCTATGGCTACACCTTC; CDR3aa: CASSLGAIYGYTF
abundance: many; j_gene: TRBJ2-1; v_gene: TRBV7-2; d_gene: .; CDR3nt: TGTGCCAGCAGCTCGCGTATACCCAATGAGCAGTTCTTC; CDR3aa: CASSSRIPNEQFF
abundance: many; j_gene: TRBJ2-1; v_gene: TRBV9; d_gene: .; CDR3nt: TGTGCCAGCAGCGTAGCGGGCAGCTACAATGAGCAGTTCTTC; CDR3aa: CASSVAGSYNEQFF
abundance: few; j_gene: TRBJ2-5; v_gene: TRBV5-1; d_gene: .; CDR3nt: TGCGCCAGCAGCTTGACTAGCCCCGAGACCCAGTACTTC; CDR3aa: CASSLTSPETQYF
abundance: .; j_gene: TRBJ2-5; v_gene: TRBV28; d_gene: .; CDR3nt: TGTGCCAGCAGCCCCCACGGGGTTTTATGGGAGACCCAGTACTTC; CDR3aa: CASSPHGVLWETQYF
abundance: few; j_gene: TRBJ2-1; v_gene: TRBV4-2; d_gene: TRBD2; CDR3nt: TGTGCCAGCAGCCAATACAGCGATATGTCTAGCGGTTACAATGAGCAGTTCTTC; CDR3aa: CASSQYSDMSSGYNEQFF
abundance: few; j_gene: TRBJ1-2; v_gene: TRBV21-1; d_gene: .; CDR3nt: TGTGCCAGCACCATAAAGGCGGCAGAAAGGGGCACCTTC; CDR3aa: CASTIKAAERGTF
abundance: .; j_gene: TRBJ1-2; v_gene: TRBV9; d_gene: .; CDR3nt: TGTGCCAGCAGCGTAGGATTGGATAACTATGGCCACACCTTC; CDR3aa: CASSVGLDNYGHTF
abundance: few; j_gene: TRBJ2-1; v_gene: TRBV9; d_gene: .; CDR3nt: TGTGCCAGCAGCGTAGAAGGGAATTCCTACAATGAGCAGTTCTTC; CDR3aa: CASSVEGNSYNEQFF
abundance: few; j_gene: TRBJ2-5; v_gene: TRBV6-5; d_gene: .; CDR3nt: TGTGCCAGCAGGGGACCGCTTTGGGGATACAATGAGCAGTACTTC; CDR3aa: CASRGPLWGYNEQYF
abundance: .; j_gene: TRBJ2-7; v_gene: TRBV6-6; d_gene: .; CDR3nt: TGTGCCAGCAGTACCTTGGGCGGGCAAGCAAGCGAGCAGTACTTC; CDR3aa: CASSTLGGQASEQYF
abundance: .; j_gene: TRBJ2-1; v_gene: TRBV20-1; d_gene: TRBD1; CDR3nt: TGCAGTGCTAGAGTCCCGGACAGGGGCATCGATGAGCGGTTCTTC; CDR3aa: CSARVPDRGIDERFF
abundance: .; j_gene: TRBJ2-3; v_gene: TRBV29-1; d_gene: .; CDR3nt: TGCAGCGTTTCGGGGAGCAGGGCGGATTTCTCTAGCACAGATACGCAGTATTTT; CDR3aa: CSVSGSRADFSSTDTQYF
abundance: few; j_gene: TRBJ2-5; v_gene: TRBV6-1; d_gene: TRBD1; CDR3nt: TGTGCCAGCGGCTGGAACACAGGGGCAGAGACCCAGTACTTC; CDR3aa: CASGWNTGAETQYF
abundance: few; j_gene: TRBJ2-1; v_gene: TRBV3-1; d_gene: TRBD2; CDR3nt: TGTGCCAGCAGCCAATTCGGGACTAGCGGGGGGGCGAAATCGGATAATGAGCAGTTCTTC; CDR3aa: CASSQFGTSGGAKSDNEQFF
abundance: .; j_gene: TRBJ2-3; v_gene: TRBV7-2; d_gene: TRBD2; CDR3nt: TGTGCCAGCAGCTTAGTTCTAGCGGGAGGGAGAGATACGCAGTATTTT; CDR3aa: CASSLVLAGGRDTQYF
abundance: few; j_gene: TRBJ1-6; v_gene: TRBV4-2; d_gene: .; CDR3nt: TGTGCCAGCAGCCAAGCCACGTACAATTCACCCCTCCACTTT; CDR3aa: CASSQATYNSPLHF
abundance: many; j_gene: TRBJ1-5; v_gene: TRBV6-5; d_gene: TRBD1; CDR3nt: TGTGCCAGCAGTTACTCGAAACAGGGGGGAATCCCCTTCAATCAGCCCCAGCATTTT; CDR3aa: CASSYSKQGGIPFNQPQHF
abundance: .; j_gene: TRBJ1-2; v_gene: TRBV7-2; d_gene: .; CDR3nt: TGTGCCAGCAGCTTCGGTGACAACTATGGCTACACCTTC; CDR3aa: CASSFGDNYGYTF
abundance: few; j_gene: TRBJ1-4; v_gene: TRBV9; d_gene: TRBD1; CDR3nt: TGTGCCAGCAGCGTAGGTTTAAAGGCCGGGACAGCTAATGAAAAACTGTTTTTT; CDR3aa: CASSVGLKAGTANEKLFF
abundance: .; j_gene: TRBJ2-1; v_gene: TRBV13; d_gene: .; CDR3nt: TGTGCCAGCAGCTTAAGAACAGGGCCATCCTACAATGAGCAGTTCTTC; CDR3aa: CASSLRTGPSYNEQFF
abundance: once; j_gene: TRBJ2-1; v_gene: TRBV7-3; d_gene: TRBD2; CDR3nt: TGTGCCAGCAGCTTAAGGCCTAGCGGGGATCAAGAGACCCAGTTCTTC; CDR3aa: CASSLRPSGDQETQFF
abundance: .; j_gene: TRBJ2-3; v_gene: TRBV9; d_gene: .; CDR3nt: TGTGCCAGCAGCGTAATCTCTCAAGGGGATACGCAGTATTTT; CDR3aa: CASSVISQGDTQYF
abundance: .; j_gene: TRBJ2-5; v_gene: TRBV21-1; d_gene: .; CDR3nt: TGTGCCAGCAGTCCACAAATCCGCGGGAGAGGGAATGAGCAGTACTTC; CDR3aa: CASSPQIRGRGNEQYF
abundance: many; j_gene: TRBJ2-5; v_gene: TRBV7-2; d_gene: .; CDR3nt: TGTGCCAGCAGCTTAGGCAGTAGAGAGACCCAGTACTTC; CDR3aa: CASSLGSRETQYF
abundance: .; j_gene: TRBJ2-2; v_gene: TRBV16; d_gene: .; CDR3nt: TGTGCCAGCAGCCTGTCACGGGTCAACACCGGGGAGCTGTTTTTT; CDR3aa: CASSLSRVNTGELFF
abundance: .; j_gene: TRBJ2-4; v_gene: TRBV20-1; d_gene: .; CDR3nt: TGCAGTGCTAAGGCCCGTGGCATTCAGTACTTC; CDR3aa: CSAKARGIQYF
abundance: .; j_gene: TRBJ1-6; v_gene: TRBV3-1; d_gene: TRBD1; CDR3nt: TGTGCCAGCAGCGAAGGACAGGCCAATTATTCACCCCTCCACTTT; CDR3aa: CASSEGQANYSPLHF
abundance: .; j_gene: TRBJ2-5; v_gene: TRBV12-3/TRBV12-4; d_gene: TRBD2; CDR3nt: TGTGCCAGCAGTGGAACCCCCCTAGCGGGAGAAGGGCAGTACTTC; CDR3aa: CASSGTPLAGEGQYF
abundance: .; j_gene: TRBJ2-2; v_gene: TRBV12-5; d_gene: TRBD1; CDR3nt: TGTGCTAGTGGTTTGGTACCAGGGGGCTACACCGGGGAGCTGTTTTTT; CDR3aa: CASGLVPGGYTGELFF
abundance: few; j_gene: TRBJ1-6; v_gene: TRBV12-3/TRBV12-4; d_gene: .; CDR3nt: TGTGCCAGCAGTTTTCAGGGTACACCCCTCCACTTT; CDR3aa: CASSFQGTPLHF
abundance: .; j_gene: TRBJ2-7; v_gene: TRBV12-3/TRBV12-4; d_gene: .; CDR3nt: TGTGCCAGCAGTTTCCCAGGGGGGAGGGCCCGTTACGAGCAGTACTTC; CDR3aa: CASSFPGGRARYEQYF
abundance: many; j_gene: TRBJ2-7; v_gene: TRBV7-2; d_gene: .; CDR3nt: TGTGCTACCAGAGGAGAGGGGAATTACGAGCAGTACTTC; CDR3aa: CATRGEGNYEQYF
abundance: .; j_gene: TRBJ2-5; v_gene: TRBV24-1; d_gene: .; CDR3nt: TGTGCCACCAGTGATTTGGAGGAGACCCAGTACTTC; CDR3aa: CATSDLEETQYF
abundance: .; j_gene: TRBJ1-1; v_gene: TRBV6-5; d_gene: TRBD1; CDR3nt: TGTGCCAGCAGAACCACAGGGGGCACTGAAGCTTTCTTT; CDR3aa: CASRTTGGTEAFF
abundance: .; j_gene: TRBJ2-5; v_gene: TRBV4-1; d_gene: TRBD2; CDR3nt: TGCGCCAGCAGCCAAGATCCAGGACTAGCGGGGGACCCCAGGGAGACCCAGTACTTC; CDR3aa: CASSQDPGLAGDPRETQYF